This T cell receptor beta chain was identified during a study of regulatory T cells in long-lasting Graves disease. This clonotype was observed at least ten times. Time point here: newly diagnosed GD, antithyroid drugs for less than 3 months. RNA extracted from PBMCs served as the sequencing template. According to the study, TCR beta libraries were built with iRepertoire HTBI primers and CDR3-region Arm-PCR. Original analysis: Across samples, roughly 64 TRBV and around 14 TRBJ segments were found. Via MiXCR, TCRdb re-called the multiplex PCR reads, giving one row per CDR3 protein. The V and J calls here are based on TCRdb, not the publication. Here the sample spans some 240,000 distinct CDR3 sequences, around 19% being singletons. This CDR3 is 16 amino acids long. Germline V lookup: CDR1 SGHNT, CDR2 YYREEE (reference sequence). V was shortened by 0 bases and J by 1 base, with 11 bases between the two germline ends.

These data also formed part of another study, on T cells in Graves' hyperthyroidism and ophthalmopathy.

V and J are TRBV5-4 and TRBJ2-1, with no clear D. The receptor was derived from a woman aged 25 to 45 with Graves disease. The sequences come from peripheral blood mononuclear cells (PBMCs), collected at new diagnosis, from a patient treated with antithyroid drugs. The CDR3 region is CASSLDPPRSYNEQFF. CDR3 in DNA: TGTGCCAGCAGCTTGGATCCTCCGCGGTCCTACAATGAGCAGTTCTTC.